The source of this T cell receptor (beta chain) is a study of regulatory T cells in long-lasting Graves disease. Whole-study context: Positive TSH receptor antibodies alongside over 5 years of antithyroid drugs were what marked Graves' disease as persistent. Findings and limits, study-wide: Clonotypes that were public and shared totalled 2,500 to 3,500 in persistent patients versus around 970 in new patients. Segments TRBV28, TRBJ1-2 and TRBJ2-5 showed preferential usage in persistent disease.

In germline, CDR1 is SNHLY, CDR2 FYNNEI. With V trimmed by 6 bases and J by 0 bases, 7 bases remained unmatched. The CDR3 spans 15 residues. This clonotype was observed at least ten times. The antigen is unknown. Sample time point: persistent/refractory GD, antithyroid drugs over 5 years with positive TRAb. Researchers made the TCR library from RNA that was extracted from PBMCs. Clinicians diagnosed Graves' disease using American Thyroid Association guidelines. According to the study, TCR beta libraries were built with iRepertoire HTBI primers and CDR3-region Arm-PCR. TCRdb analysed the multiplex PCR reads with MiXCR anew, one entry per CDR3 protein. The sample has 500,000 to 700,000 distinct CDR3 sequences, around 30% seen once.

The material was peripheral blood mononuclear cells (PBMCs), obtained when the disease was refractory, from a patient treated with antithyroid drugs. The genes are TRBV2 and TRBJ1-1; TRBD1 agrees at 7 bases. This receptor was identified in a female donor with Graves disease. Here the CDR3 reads CASRSLGQLNTEAFF. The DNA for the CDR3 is TGTGCCAGCAGGAGCCTGGGACAGCTGAACACTGAAGCTTTCTTT.